Listed below are T cell receptor beta chains from one sample, sequenced in a study of Graves' ophthalmopathy and Graves' hyperthyroidism. TCRdb processed the multiplex PCR reads anew with MiXCR; each CDR3 protein has one entry. This table has 150,000 to 200,000 distinct CDR3 sequences, around two fifths appearing once. Sequencing was done on a sample of peripheral blood. The receptors come from a man aged 25-45 years with Graves' ophthalmopathy. The CDR3 runs from the conserved cysteine through the conserved F or W. The D gene is left open where the match is weak. Clone size is stated in some rows and not others, as once, few, many or a class when expanded.

v_gene	j_gene	abundance	d_gene	CDR3aa	CDR3nt
TRBV6-1	TRBJ2-7	many	-	CASSEVGTRSYEQYF	TGTGCCAGCAGTGAAGTTGGAACCAGATCCTACGAGCAGTACTTC
TRBV27	TRBJ1-1	once	-	CASSKSQGNTEAFF	TGTGCCAGCAGCAAATCACAGGGAAACACTGAAGCTTTCTTT
TRBV6-1	TRBJ1-5	many	-	CASSAYREDQPQHF	TGTGCCAGCAGTGCCTACAGGGAGGATCAGCCCCAGCATTTT
TRBV6-2/TRBV6-3	TRBJ1-1	once	TRBD1	CASRQGPTEAFF	TGTGCCAGTCGACAGGGGCCCACTGAAGCTTTCTTT
TRBV11-1	TRBJ2-2	-	-	CASSSRVHTGELFF	TGTGCCAGCAGCTCTCGGGTGCACACCGGGGAGCTGTTTTTT
TRBV12-3/TRBV12-4	TRBJ1-3	many	-	CASSFDSGNTIYF	TGTGCCAGCAGTTTTGACAGCGGAAACACCATATATTTT
TRBV6-1	TRBJ1-1	-	-	CASSSAGIAGKAFF	TGTGCCAGCAGCTCAGCCGGGATCGCGGGCAAAGCTTTCTTT
TRBV11-1	TRBJ2-7	-	TRBD2	CASSLVVVTSGLSYEQYF	TGTGCCAGCAGCTTAGTAGTCGTGACTAGCGGCCTCTCCTACGAGCAGTACTTC
TRBV28	TRBJ2-7	-	-	CASSPPQGYYEQYF	TGTGCCAGCAGTCCCCCTCAGGGCTACTACGAGCAGTACTTC
TRBV2	TRBJ2-2	-	-	CASMQDGRSTGELFF	TGTGCCAGCATGCAAGACGGTCGGAGCACCGGGGAGCTGTTTTTT
TRBV6-5	TRBJ1-2	-	-	CASSYLPGGAYGYTF	TGTGCCAGCAGTTACTTGCCGGGGGGCGCTTATGGCTACACCTTC
TRBV6-2/TRBV6-3	TRBJ1-1	-	TRBD1	CASSYQGASTEAFF	TGTGCCAGCAGTTACCAGGGGGCGAGTACTGAAGCTTTCTTT
TRBV20-1	TRBJ2-5	many	TRBD2	CSAIWRGRGGTQYF	TGCAGTGCCATCTGGAGGGGACGGGGGGGGACCCAGTACTTC
TRBV6-2/TRBV6-3	TRBJ1-1	-	-	CASKSPENTEAFF	TGTGCCAGCAAATCCCCAGAGAACACTGAAGCTTTCTTT
TRBV27	TRBJ1-1	-	-	CASPSRATEAFF	TGTGCCAGCCCCTCGAGGGCCACTGAAGCTTTCTTT
TRBV7-9	TRBJ2-5	-	-	CASSLVGPQETQYF	TGTGCCAGCAGCTTAGTTGGGCCCCAAGAGACCCAGTACTTC
TRBV2	TRBJ1-6	many	-	CASSENNVGNSPLHF	TGTGCCAGCAGTGAAAATAATGTGGGGAATTCACCCCTCCACTTT
TRBV12-3/TRBV12-4	TRBJ1-5	-	-	CASSFTGQKNQPQHF	TGTGCCAGCAGTTTTACCGGACAGAAAAATCAGCCCCAGCATTTT
TRBV12-3/TRBV12-4	TRBJ2-4	-	-	CASTLRGSENIQYF	TGTGCCAGCACTCTCAGGGGCTCGGAAAACATTCAGTACTTC
TRBV6-5	TRBJ2-2	-	-	CASSSLFGELFF	TGTGCCAGCAGTTCCCTGTTCGGGGAGCTGTTTTTT
TRBV30	TRBJ1-2	-	TRBD1	CAWNPDRDGGYTF	TGTGCCTGGAATCCGGACAGGGACGGTGGCTACACCTTC
TRBV19	TRBJ2-7	many	TRBD1	CASSRKSGTGTYEQYF	TGTGCCAGTAGCCGAAAATCCGGGACAGGGACCTACGAGCAGTACTTC
TRBV18	TRBJ2-2	many	-	CASSPTGTHNTGELFF	TGTGCCAGCTCACCGACCGGGACACATAACACCGGGGAGCTGTTTTTT
TRBV24-1	TRBJ1-5	many	TRBD1	CATSDEQGAGNQPQHF	TGTGCCACCAGTGATGAACAGGGGGCAGGAAATCAGCCCCAGCATTTT
TRBV12-3/TRBV12-4	TRBJ2-7	-	TRBD1	CASNSRGTYEQYF	TGTGCCAGCAACTCCAGGGGGACGTACGAGCAGTACTTC
TRBV29-1	TRBJ2-6	many	-	CSVAQGTGSGANVLTF	TGCAGCGTGGCACAGGGCACGGGGTCGGGGGCCAACGTCCTGACTTTC
TRBV5-1	TRBJ1-1	-	-	CASRRYRLNTEAFF	TGCGCCAGCAGACGGTACAGGCTGAACACTGAAGCTTTCTTT
TRBV12-3/TRBV12-4	TRBJ1-1	-	-	CASSARATEAFF	TGTGCCAGCAGTGCACGTGCTACTGAAGCTTTCTTT
TRBV29-1	TRBJ1-2	-	TRBD1	CSVEDGTGANYGYTF	TGCAGCGTCGAGGATGGGACAGGAGCTAACTATGGCTACACCTTC
TRBV10-3	TRBJ1-1	many	TRBD1	CAISESGQGSTEAFF	TGTGCCATCAGTGAGTCAGGACAGGGTAGCACTGAAGCTTTCTTT
TRBV27	TRBJ1-1	many	-	CASGTVDTEAFF	TGTGCCAGCGGCACAGTCGACACTGAAGCTTTCTTT
TRBV28	TRBJ1-6	-	TRBD1	CASSLIDRESPLHF	TGTGCCAGCAGTTTAATAGACAGGGAGTCACCCCTCCACTTT
TRBV3-1	TRBJ2-5	-	-	CASSQETQTQYF	TGTGCCAGCAGCCAAGAAACGCAGACCCAGTACTTC
TRBV4-1	TRBJ2-7	-	-	CASSQGNAYEQYF	TGCGCCAGCAGCCAAGGGAATGCTTACGAGCAGTACTTC
TRBV6-2/TRBV6-3	TRBJ1-5	few	-	CASSYPGHQPQHF	TGTGCCAGCAGTTATCCGGGGCATCAGCCCCAGCATTTT
TRBV28	TRBJ1-1	many	TRBD1	CASKRQGTVNTEAFF	TGTGCCAGCAAGAGACAGGGAACAGTCAACACTGAAGCTTTCTTT
TRBV28	TRBJ1-1	many	TRBD1	CASSLRDRDLREAFF	TGTGCCAGCAGCCTCCGGGACAGGGACCTGAGGGAAGCTTTCTTT
TRBV28	TRBJ2-7	many	TRBD2	CASSSPYVGGSDYEQYF	TGTGCCAGCAGTTCACCCTATGTTGGCGGGAGTGACTACGAGCAGTACTTC
TRBV28	TRBJ2-7	few	-	CASSIEASYEQYF	TGTGCCAGCAGTATTGAAGCCTCCTACGAGCAGTACTTC
TRBV7-2	TRBJ1-1	many	-	CASRLGTWGTEAFF	TGTGCCAGCAGGCTCGGGACTTGGGGCACTGAAGCTTTCTTT
TRBV2	TRBJ2-5	many	TRBD2	CASSPLGGETQYF	TGTGCCAGCAGTCCCCTGGGGGGGGAGACCCAGTACTTC
TRBV10-3	TRBJ1-6	many	-	CAISEEFTALHF	TGTGCCATCAGTGAGGAATTTACGGCCCTCCACTTT